This passage covers 25 T cell receptor beta chains from one sample sequenced in a study of identical twins. TCRdb itself ran the 5' RACE reads through MiXCR, one entry per CDR3 protein. The sample contains hundreds of thousands of distinct CDR3 sequences, 20% to 25% of which appear only once. The data were also submitted as part of a second study, on yellow fever vaccine responses in identical twins.

The source material was CD4+ T cells sorted from blood. The receptors here all came from a woman aged 18-30 years in good health.

This chain uses TRBV12-3 or TRBV12-4 with TRBJ2-1, with 7 bases aligning to TRBD1. This CDR3 comprises 14 residues. The V and J ends lost 6 bases and 8 bases, in that order; junction bases with no gene match: 10. The CDR3 loop is CASRPGQPLYEQFF. CDR3 coding DNA: TGTGCCAGCAGGCCGGGACAGCCGCTCTATGAGCAGTTCTTC.

This chain uses TRBV5-1 with TRBJ2-5, with 10 bases aligning to TRBD1. Germline trimming cut 4 bases from V and 4 bases from J; bases unmatched to any gene: 1. The CDR3 covers 13 residues. The germline V gene has CDR1 SGHRS and CDR2 YFSETQ. The CDR3 here is CASSGDRGETQYF. The DNA of the CDR3 is TGCGCCAGCAGCGGGGACAGGGGAGAGACCCAGTACTTC.

This clonotype was detected a few times. This chain links TRBV7-7 with TRBJ2-1; tentative D call: TRBD1 (5 bases). This CDR3 comprises 13 residues. The germline gives CDR1 SSHAT, CDR2 FNYEAQ (reference sequence). V dropped 5 bases and J dropped 4 bases, with 9 bases sitting between them. CDR3 coding DNA: TGTGCCAGCAGCCTACAGGAATACAATGAGCAGTTCTTC. It codes for CASSLQEYNEQFF.

The rearrangement uses TRBV5-1 and TRBJ2-7, with 8 bases aligning to TRBD1. The length of the CDR3 is 15 residues. With V trimmed by 5 bases and J by 1 base, 8 bases remained unmatched. The V gene's germline CDR1 is SGHRS and CDR2 YFSETQ. CDR3 sequence: CASSLTGDGSYEQYV. CDR3 in DNA: TGCGCCAGCAGTTTGACAGGGGATGGTTCCTACGAGCAGTACGTC.

This clonotype showed up just a few times. The chain is built from TRBV10-3 and TRBJ2-1, with 8 bases aligning to TRBD2. The CDR3 runs 17 residues. The junction had 11 bases not matched to a gene; V was cut back by 5 bases and J by 2 bases. Germline V gives CDR1 ENHRY, CDR2 SYGVKD. The CDR3 DNA reads as TGTGCCATCAGTACGGGCGGTCTGGGACTAGCCTACAATGAGCAGTTCTTC. This sequence encodes CAISTGGLGLAYNEQFF.

The chain is built from TRBV3-1 and TRBJ2-6; no clear D gene. Germline assignment: CDR1 LGHDT and CDR2 YNNKEL (reference sequence). Trimming removed 1 base from V and 0 bases from J, with 7 bases in between. The CDR3 has 16 residues. CDR3 loop: CASSQVSSSGANVLTF. CDR3 bases: TGTGCCAGCAGCCAAGTCAGTAGCTCTGGGGCCAACGTCCTGACTTTC. The full variable domain, in which reference TRBV3-1 and TRBJ2-6 provide the parts outside the CDR3, is DTAVSQTPKYLVTQMGNDKSIKCEQNLGHDTMYWYKQDSKKFLKIMFSYNNKELIINETVPNRFSPKSPDKAHLNLHINSLELGDSAVYFCASSQVSSSGANVLTFGAGSRLTVL.

The CDR3, as DNA: TGTGCCACCAGTGATGCCGACAGGGATAGTCAAGAGACCCAGTACTTC. This gives the protein CATSDADRDSQETQYF. The chain combines TRBV24-1 with TRBJ2-5, with 7 bases fitting TRBD1. The CDR3 has 16 amino acids. The germline gives CDR1 KGHDR, CDR2 SFDVKD. The junction had 8 bases not matched to a gene; V was cut back by 3 bases and J by 2 bases.

The V and J genes are TRBV7-2 and TRBJ2-2; either TRBD1 or TRBD2 may fit D (6 bases each). Germline values: CDR1 SGHTA, CDR2 FQGNSA. The V and J ends lost 2 bases and 4 bases respectively, with 17 bases between them. The CDR3 is made up of 17 amino acids. CDR3: CASSLRRPGASTGELFF. CDR3 sequence (DNA): TGTGCCAGCAGCTTAAGGAGGCCGGGGGCGAGCACCGGGGAGCTGTTTTTT.

This chain joins TRBV5-1 and TRBJ2-3; D may match TRBD1 or TRBD2 (5 bases each). The CDR3 contains 15 residues. Trimming removed 8 bases at V and 3 bases at J, with 19 bases between. Germline values: CDR1 SGHRS, CDR2 YFSETQ. The CDR3 sequence: CASATGTDWTDTQYF. In nucleotides, the CDR3 is TGCGCCAGTGCTACCGGGACCGACTGGACAGATACGCAGTATTTT.

This clonotype was seen at least ten times. The chain is built from TRBV6-1 and TRBJ2-7, with 15 bases aligning to TRBD2. V shed 6 bases and J 7 bases; nucleotides not matched to a gene: 10. Germline V CDR1 and CDR2: MNHNS, SASEGT. The CDR3 loop spans 16 amino acids. The CDR3 loop is CASSNGLAGGPGEQYF. CDR3 coding DNA: TGTGCCAGCAGCAACGGACTAGCGGGAGGGCCGGGGGAGCAGTACTTC.

The chain combines TRBV5-1 with TRBJ1-1; TRBD1 might be the D (6 bases). The CDR3 runs 14 residues. V gave up 1 base and J gave up 3 bases, with 10 bases separating them. Germline loops: CDR1 SGHRS, CDR2 YFSETQ. The CDR3 DNA sequence: TGCGCCAGCAGCTTGATGGCAGGGGACACTGAAGCTTTCTTT. It translates to CASSLMAGDTEAFF.

This clonotype was detected only a few times. This chain links TRBV7-9 with TRBJ2-2; D call uncertain. The CDR3 length is 17 residues. Germline V gene lookup returns CDR1 SEHNR and CDR2 FQNEAQ (reference sequence). Trimming left V 5 bases short and J 0 bases short, with 16 bases between. The CDR3 loop reads CASSKIVGQANTGELFF. The CDR3 DNA reads as TGTGCCAGCAGCAAGATAGTCGGCCAGGCGAACACCGGGGAGCTGTTTTTT.

This clonotype has more than one count but fewer than ten. The rearrangement uses TRBV20-1 and TRBJ2-3; the match to TRBD2 covers 10 bases. V lost 1 base to trimming and J lost 0 bases; unmatched junction nucleotides: 13. CDR3 length: 19 amino acids. Looked up from germline, CDR1 is DFQATT and CDR2 is SNEGSKA (reference sequence). The chain's CDR3 is CSARGGSGRALASTDTQYF. As DNA, the CDR3 is TGCAGTGCTAGAGGGGGGAGCGGGAGGGCCTTGGCTAGCACAGATACGCAGTATTTT.

Many counts were recorded for this clonotype. This chain joins TRBV4-1 and TRBJ2-3; tentatively, D is TRBD2 (5 bases). V was cut by 5 bases and J by 6 bases, with 21 bases left in between. This CDR3 contains 16 residues. The germline V gene has CDR1 MGHRA and CDR2 YSYEKL. The CDR3 region is CASSTPPRDPGDTQYF. The CDR3 DNA reads TGCGCCAGCAGCACCCCTCCTCGGGATCCCGGGGATACGCAGTATTTT.

This clonotype was counted a few times. V is TRBV6-1 and J is TRBJ2-7; D call uncertain. The CDR3 has 13 amino acids. The germline CDR1 and CDR2 sequences are MNHNS and SASEGT. Trimming removed 6 bases from V and 5 bases from J, with 14 bases in between. The CDR3 protein is CASSVHLVNEQYV. For the CDR3, the DNA is TGTGCCAGCAGCGTACACCTCGTAAACGAGCAGTACGTC.

CDR3 sequence: CASSLTAGVSYEQYF. The CDR3 nucleotides are TGTGCCAGCAGCTTGACAGCGGGAGTCTCCTACGAGCAGTACTTC. V gene TRBV11-2 combines with J gene TRBJ2-7; 8 bases match TRBD2. Germline lookup yields CDR1 SGHAT and CDR2 FQNNGV. The V gene end was trimmed by 3 bases and the J gene end by 0 bases; junction bases not matched to a gene: 4. The CDR3 has 15 amino acids.

This clonotype was detected a few times. The CDR3 reads CAISRDMNTEAFF. The DNA of the CDR3 is TGTGCCATCAGCAGGGACATGAACACTGAAGCTTTCTTT. The V gene is TRBV10-3, the J gene TRBJ1-1; weak D call: TRBD1 (6 bases). Trimming removed 6 bases at V and 0 bases at J, with 8 bases between. This CDR3 is 13 amino acids long. Germline V lookup: CDR1 ENHRY, CDR2 SYGVKD.

This clonotype was recorded a few times. This rearrangement joins TRBV12-3 or TRBV12-4 to TRBJ2-1; no clear D. V was trimmed by 2 bases and J by 5 bases, leaving 16 bases between them. The CDR3 contains 16 residues. CDR3 residues: CASSLFIGRENNEQFF. The CDR3 DNA is TGTGCCAGCAGTTTATTTATCGGGCGAGAGAACAATGAGCAGTTCTTC.

This clonotype has only a few counts. This rearrangement joins TRBV11-1 to TRBJ2-1; 14 bases map to TRBD2. The CDR3 spans 21 residues. Germline-derived CDR1 and CDR2 are SGHAT and FQDESV (reference sequence). The V gene end was trimmed by 6 bases and the J gene end by 0 bases; junction bases not matched to a gene: 16. CDR3 residues: CASSHRSPGLAGGSSYNEQFF. The CDR3 nucleotides read TGTGCCAGCAGTCATCGATCCCCCGGACTAGCGGGAGGAAGCTCCTACAATGAGCAGTTCTTC.

The table lists this clonotype with a few counts. The V and J genes are TRBV6-5 and TRBJ2-1; TRBD2 matches at 9 bases. Germline V gene lookup returns CDR1 MNHEY and CDR2 SVGAGI. The J segment lost 9 bases and the V segment lost 1 base, leaving 13 bases of the junction unmatched. The CDR3 runs 17 residues. This CDR3 is CASSYFRLAGKNGEQFF. In DNA form, the CDR3 reads TGTGCCAGCAGTTACTTTCGGCTAGCGGGGAAGAATGGTGAGCAGTTCTTC.

The chain employs TRBV15 and TRBJ2-5; no clear D gene. This CDR3 contains 13 residues. Germline CDR1 and CDR2: LNHNV and YYDKDF (reference sequence). The V end was cut by 2 bases, the J end by 2 bases, with 6 bases between. The CDR3 coding sequence is TGTGCCACCAGCAGATCGCCGCAAGAGACCCAGTACTTC. Translating it yields CATSRSPQETQYF. Filled out from reference TRBV15 and TRBJ2-5, the complete variable domain reads DAMVIQNPRYQVTQFGKPVTLSCSQTLNHNVMYWYQQKSSQAPKLLFHYYDKDFNNEADTPDNFQSRRPNTSFCFLDIRSPGLGDTAMYLCATSRSPQETQYFGPGTRLLVL.

V gene TRBV4-1 combines with J gene TRBJ2-5; D tentatively fits TRBD1 or TRBD2 (5 bases each). The germline V gene encodes CDR1 MGHRA and CDR2 YSYEKL. CDR3 length equals 15 residues. V lost 0 bases, J lost 10 bases, and 18 bases lay in between. CDR3 sequence (DNA): TGCGCCAGCAGCCAAGACAGAACAGGTCCCCGGGACCAGTACTTC. The encoded protein is CASSQDRTGPRDQYF.

This chain joins TRBV20-1 and TRBJ2-2; TRBD1 matches at 9 bases. This CDR3 is built from 13 residues. Per germline, CDR1 DFQATT and CDR2 SNEGSKA (reference sequence). V gave up 3 bases and J gave up 5 bases; unmatched junction bases: 1. The CDR3 nucleotides are TGCAGTGCTAGGGGACAGGGAACCGGGGAGCTGTTTTTT. As protein: CSARGQGTGELFF.

With regard to this clonotype: The junction does not match germline at one end; this may be a read error. The rearrangement uses TRBV5-6 and TRBJ2-6; 8 bases fit TRBD1. Germline assignment: CDR1 SGHDT and CDR2 YYEEEE. CDR3 length equals 17 residues. The CDR3 loop is CASSEDRDYSGSNVLTF. In DNA form, the CDR3 reads TGTGCCAGCAGCGAGGACAGGGATTACTCTGGGTCCAACGTCCTGACTTTC.

This clonotype was found a few times. V is TRBV28 and J is TRBJ1-1; D gene unclear. Germline V gene sequence: CDR1 MDHEN, CDR2 SYDVKM. The CDR3 contains 13 residues. V lost 6 bases and J lost 3, with 11 bases in between. The CDR3 region is CASRLPWDTEAFF. In DNA, the CDR3 is TGTGCCAGCAGACTTCCTTGGGACACTGAAGCTTTCTTT.